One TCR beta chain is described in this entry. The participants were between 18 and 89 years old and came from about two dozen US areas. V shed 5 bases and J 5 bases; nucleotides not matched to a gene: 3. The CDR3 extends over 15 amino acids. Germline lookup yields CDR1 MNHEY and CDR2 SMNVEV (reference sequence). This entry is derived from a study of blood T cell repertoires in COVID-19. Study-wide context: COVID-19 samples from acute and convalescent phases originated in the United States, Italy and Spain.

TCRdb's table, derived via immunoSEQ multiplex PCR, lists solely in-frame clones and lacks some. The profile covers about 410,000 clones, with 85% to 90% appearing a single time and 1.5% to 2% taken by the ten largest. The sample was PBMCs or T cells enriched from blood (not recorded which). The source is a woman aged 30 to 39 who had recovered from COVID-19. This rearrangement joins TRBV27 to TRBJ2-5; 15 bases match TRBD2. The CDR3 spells CASSTGTSGGETQYF. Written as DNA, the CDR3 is TGTGCCAGCAGTACAGGGACTAGCGGGGGGGAGACCCAGTACTTC.